Detailed here is one T cell receptor (beta chain). The Seattle patients joined while their infection was active and were tracked longitudinally afterward. Study processing details: Amplification with reference gene primers provided the estimates of nucleated cell counts. Generated by immunoSEQ multiplex PCR, the TCRdb table keeps only in-frame clones and is missing some. V, J and clone size reflect that table, while D and trimming were determined from the DNA. The sample has 300,000 to 350,000 clones; around 87% are singletons. This CDR3 has 17 amino acids. The germline CDR1 and CDR2 sequences are LGHDT and YNNKEL (reference sequence). V dropped 2 bases and J dropped 5 bases, with 21 bases sitting between them. This sample stems from a study of blood T cell repertoires in COVID-19. Study information: Material from acute and convalescent COVID-19 was sourced from the United States, Italy and Spain. T cells, B-cell-depleted T cells, or PBMCs supplied cDNA or gDNA.

The chain has TRBV3-1 (or the pseudogene TRBV3-2) and TRBJ1-2; D unresolved. The sequenced sample was peripheral blood. The clonotype comes from a woman between 45 and 65 years old with COVID-19, enrolled during active disease. CDR3 residues: CASSQPSHSRGAYGYTF. CDR3 coding DNA: TGTGCCAGCAGCCAACCAAGCCACTCCCGAGGAGCATATGGCTACACCTTC.